This T cell receptor (beta chain) was recorded in a study of radiotherapy plus CTLA-4 blockade in lung cancer. Study-level information: Objective response was observed in roughly 20% of patients, and disease control in just over 30%.

Some clones are missing from TCRdb's copy, which holds only in-frame ones; the method was immunoSEQ multiplex PCR. The table records about 98,000 clones, 80% to 85% of them present only once. CDR3 length: 12 amino acids. V lost 0 bases and J lost 8, with 7 bases in between. From germline, CDR1 is SGHAT and CDR2 FQNNGV. With regard to this clone: The antigen remains unidentified.

Ipilimumab CTLA-4 blockade and focal radiation were given to patients with chemo-refractory metastatic non-small-cell lung cancer. Broader study findings: Together with interferon-beta, which increased in serum after radiation, early dynamic changes in blood T cell clones were reportedly the best predictors of response.

Sequencing was performed on peripheral blood, taken from a patient treated with radiotherapy plus ipilimumab. This clonotype was sampled from a human donor with non-small cell lung cancer who had a partial response to radiotherapy plus ipilimumab. This chain links TRBV11-2 with TRBJ1-2; perhaps TRBD1 as D (5 bases). The CDR3 region is CASSLERGGYTF. Written as DNA, the CDR3 is TGTGCCAGCAGCTTAGAGCGGGGCGGCTACACCTTC. The variable domain in full, with the rest retrieved from reference TRBV11-2 and TRBJ1-2, is EAGVAQSPRYKIIEKRQSVAFWCNPISGHATLYWYQQILGQGPKLLIQFQNNGVVDDSQLPKDRFSAERLKGVDSTLKIQPAKLEDSAVYLCASSLERGGYTFGSGTRLTVV.